A selection of T cell receptor beta chains follows, all from one sample in a study of blood T cell repertoires in COVID-19. The method was immunoSEQ multiplex PCR; TCRdb's version includes in-frame clones alone and lacks a portion of them. The sample contains about 370,000 clones, around 87% of which appear only once. Sequenced: PBMCs or T cells enriched from blood (not recorded which). Every receptor here comes from a man younger than 35 who had recovered from COVID-19. The CDR3 runs from the conserved cysteine through the conserved F or W. A D gene is named only where the DNA matches it firmly. Not every row has a clone size; where given, it reads once, few, many or a size class.

abundance	d_gene	j_gene	v_gene	CDR3aa	CDR3nt
NA	NA	TRBJ1-1	TRBV19	CASRLLELNTEAFF	TGTGCCAGTAGACTACTTGAGTTGAACACTGAAGCTTTCTTT
NA	NA	TRBJ1-2	TRBV12-5	CASGLIGSLGYTF	TGTGCTAGTGGTTTGATCGGGTCCCTCGGCTACACCTTC
NA	NA	TRBJ1-1	TRBV5-5	CASSLRVNLRGTEAFF	TGTGCCAGCAGCTTACGGGTGAATTTGAGAGGCACTGAAGCTTTCTTT
few	TRBD1	TRBJ2-7	TRBV2	CACGTGFDEQYF	TGTGCCTGTGGGACAGGGTTCGACGAGCAGTACTTC
NA	NA	TRBJ1-6	TRBV27	CASSLSGQINSPLHF	TGTGCCAGCAGTTTATCAGGACAAATTAATTCACCCCTCCACTTT
NA	TRBD1	TRBJ1-5	TRBV2	CASSEQDRANQPQHF	TGTGCCAGCAGCGAACAGGACAGGGCGAATCAGCCCCAGCATTTT
NA	NA	TRBJ2-5	TRBV28	CASSLVGGARGTQYF	TGTGCCAGCAGTTTGGTGGGGGGGGCCCGAGGGACCCAGTACTTC
NA	NA	TRBJ1-5	TRBV6-5	CASSYSQGSNQPQHF	TGTGCCAGCAGTTACTCGCAGGGTAGCAATCAGCCCCAGCATTTT
NA	NA	TRBJ2-1	TRBV9	CASSVELGEQFF	TGTGCCAGCAGCGTGGAGCTTGGGGAGCAGTTCTTC
NA	NA	TRBJ1-5	TRBV28	CASTQIAPANSNQPQHF	TGTGCCAGCACCCAAATTGCCCCAGCGAATAGCAATCAGCCCCAGCATTTT
NA	TRBD2	TRBJ2-3	TRBV28	CASSSRVAGLGTIDTQYF	TGTGCCAGCAGCTCTCGGGTAGCGGGACTTGGTACAATAGATACGCAGTATTTT
NA	NA	TRBJ2-3	TRBV24-1	CATQTRADTQYF	TGTGCCACCCAGACTAGAGCAGATACGCAGTATTTT
NA	TRBD2	TRBJ2-3	TRBV2	CASSDPSGSSQYF	TGTGCCAGCAGTGATCCTAGCGGGAGTTCGCAGTATTTT
NA	NA	TRBJ1-5	TRBV11-2	CASSLGAPQPQHF	TGTGCCAGCAGCTTAGGGGCACCTCAGCCCCAGCATTTT
NA	TRBD1	TRBJ1-5	TRBV7-9	CASSRGQGTQPQHF	TGTGCCAGCAGCCGGGGACAGGGGACTCAGCCCCAGCATTTT
NA	TRBD1	TRBJ1-1	TRBV19	CASTGDSLMNTEAFF	TGTGCCAGTACCGGGGACAGTTTGATGAACACTGAAGCTTTCTTT
NA	TRBD2	TRBJ2-7	TRBV7-2	CASSLGGTRFEQYF	TGTGCCAGCAGCTTAGGGGGGACTAGGTTTGAGCAGTACTTC
NA	TRBD1	TRBJ2-1	TRBV18	CASSPTGGFRSYNEQFF	TGTGCCAGCTCACCAACAGGGGGCTTTAGGTCCTACAATGAGCAGTTCTTC
NA	NA	TRBJ2-3	TRBV5-5	CASSLDGAPADTQYF	TGTGCCAGCAGCTTGGATGGGGCCCCTGCAGATACGCAGTATTTT
NA	TRBD1	TRBJ1-4	TRBV2	CASNKDRGQIYSEKLFF	TGTGCCAGCAACAAAGACAGGGGGCAGATTTATAGTGAAAAACTGTTTTTT
NA	TRBD1	TRBJ2-2	TRBV18	CASSPPRDSFYKTQNTGELFF	TGTGCCAGCTCACCACCCCGGGACAGCTTTTACAAAACCCAAAACACCGGGGAGCTGTTTTTT
NA	TRBD1	TRBJ1-2	TRBV6-1	CASSDGQGSTGYTF	TGTGCCAGCAGTGACGGACAGGGAAGTACCGGCTACACCTTC
NA	TRBD2	TRBJ2-7	TRBV28	CASRLAGDWYEQYF	TGTGCCAGCAGGCTAGCGGGGGACTGGTACGAGCAGTACTTC
NA	NA	TRBJ2-2	TRBV6-6	CASSSGPGTGELFF	TGTGCCAGCAGTTCCGGGCCGGGAACCGGGGAGCTGTTTTTT
NA	TRBD1	TRBJ2-3	TRBV10-3	CAISEEDRGADTQYF	TGTGCCATCAGTGAAGAAGACAGGGGAGCCGATACGCAGTATTTT
once	NA	TRBJ1-1	TRBV27	CASTPKGGGGEAFF	TGTGCCAGCACCCCTAAAGGGGGAGGGGGTGAAGCTTTCTTT
NA	NA	TRBJ1-1	TRBV28	CATSLPRNTEAFF	TGTGCCACCAGTTTACCCAGAAACACTGAAGCTTTCTTT
NA	NA	TRBJ2-1	TRBV27	CASQASSYNEQFF	TGTGCCAGTCAGGCATCCTCCTACAATGAGCAGTTCTTC
NA	NA	TRBJ2-3	TRBV30	CAWKVELAVNTQYF	TGTGCCTGGAAAGTAGAACTAGCTGTAAATACGCAGTATTTT
NA	TRBD2	TRBJ2-2	TRBV9	CASSVGLAGLPRSGGELFF	TGTGCCAGCAGCGTAGGCCTAGCGGGCCTCCCAAGATCCGGCGGGGAGCTGTTTTTT
NA	NA	TRBJ2-3	TRBV5-4	CASSLAAASTDTQYF	TGTGCCAGCAGCTTGGCTGCGGCTTCCACAGATACGCAGTATTTT
NA	NA	TRBJ1-1	TRBV2	CASRPGPNTEAFF	TGTGCCAGCAGACCAGGGCCGAACACTGAAGCTTTCTTT
few	TRBD1	TRBJ1-4	TRBV7-6	CASSPGQGNKGKLFF	TGTGCCAGCAGCCCGGGACAGGGGAATAAGGGAAAACTGTTTTTT
NA	NA	TRBJ2-7	TRBV6-5	CASSQNYEQYF	TGTGCCAGCAGCCAAAACTACGAGCAGTACTTC
NA	TRBD1	TRBJ1-6	TRBV5-1	CASSLAGQGSALHF	TGCGCCAGCAGCTTGGCGGGACAGGGCTCAGCCCTCCACTTT
NA	NA	TRBJ2-2	TRBV3-1/TRBV3-2	CASSQGRGDLTGELFF	TGTGCCAGCAGCCAAGGGCGAGGAGACCTCACCGGGGAGCTGTTTTTT
NA	TRBD2	TRBJ2-1	TRBV9	CASSVELAVNNEQFF	TGTGCCAGCAGCGTAGAGCTAGCGGTTAACAATGAGCAGTTCTTC
NA	NA	TRBJ1-1	TRBV14	CASSQSPVNTEAFF	TGTGCCAGCAGCCAATCTCCGGTTAACACTGAAGCTTTCTTT
NA	TRBD1	TRBJ1-4	TRBV5-4	CASSRGQGREKLFF	TGTGCCAGCAGCAGGGGACAGGGGCGTGAAAAACTGTTTTTT
NA	TRBD2	TRBJ2-1	TRBV9	CASSVGPLSGSFYNEQFF	TGTGCCAGCAGCGTAGGTCCCCTTAGCGGGAGTTTTTACAATGAGCAGTTCTTC
NA	TRBD2	TRBJ2-1	TRBV11-3	CASSFREGHNEQFF	TGTGCCAGCAGCTTCCGGGAGGGCCACAATGAGCAGTTCTTC
NA	NA	TRBJ1-1	TRBV27	CASSLRSDTEAFF	TGTGCCAGCAGTTTACGGTCGGACACTGAAGCTTTCTTT
NA	TRBD1	TRBJ1-5	TRBV10-3	CAISEPGTGGAGLDQPQHF	TGTGCCATCAGTGAGCCGGGAACAGGGGGCGCTGGCCTCGATCAGCCCCAGCATTTT
NA	NA	TRBJ2-7	TRBV3-1/TRBV3-2	CASSQSGDGEQYF	TGTGCCAGCAGCCAATCCGGAGACGGGGAGCAGTACTTC
NA	NA	TRBJ1-2	TRBV15	CATSPTGYYGYTF	TGTGCCACCAGCCCTACAGGATACTATGGCTACACCTTC